The 7 T cell receptor beta chains presented below share a single source sample, sequenced in a study of post-analysis software for immune sequencing data. Study results and caveats: Patients had higher frequencies than controls of about five TRBV segments, including TRBV5-6, TRBV5-1 and TRBV20-1.

TCR beta cDNA libraries had unique molecular identifiers. Each CDR3 protein gets one entry after TCRdb re-called the PCR reads with MiXCR. The sample holds about 820,000 distinct CDR3 sequences, about 57% seen once. For these receptors, no antigen is known. The sequenced sample consisted of blood. The source of these receptors is a girl aged 10 to 17 with multiple sclerosis.

The rearrangement links TRBV18 to TRBJ2-5, with 10 bases fitting TRBD1. Trimming cost V 5 bases and J 5 bases; bases outside gene matches: 8. The V gene's germline CDR1 is KGHSH and CDR2 LQKENI. This CDR3 spans 15 amino acids. Written as DNA, the CDR3 is TGTGCCAGCTCAGGACAGGGACAGGGGCTGGAGACCCAGTACTTC. Amino acid sequence: CASSGQGQGLETQYF.

The CDR3 nucleotides read TGTGCCAGCAGCTCGCGGACCGCAGCCAAAAACATTCAGTACTTC. Translation gives CASSSRTAAKNIQYF. This rearrangement joins TRBV7-2 to TRBJ2-4; D ambiguous. CDR3 size: 15 residues. Trimming cost V 4 bases and J 0 bases, with 10 bases left between them. Germline V gives CDR1 SGHTA, CDR2 FQGNSA.

This rearrangement joins TRBV12-3 or TRBV12-4 to TRBJ1-2; weak D call: TRBD1 (6 bases). The CDR3 covers 12 residues. V was cut by 5 bases and J by 8 bases, with 12 bases left in between. The CDR3 is CASSPGVGGYTF. The CDR3 bases are TGTGCCAGCAGTCCAGGGGTGGGCGGCTACACCTTC.

CDR3 bases: TGCAGTGCTAGACGACCGGGACTAGCGGGCTTCTACTCCTCAGATACGCAGTATTTT. Translating it yields CSARRPGLAGFYSSDTQYF. The chain uses TRBV20-1 and TRBJ2-3; 12 bases fit TRBD2. The CDR3 consists of 19 residues. Germline values: CDR1 DFQATT, CDR2 SNEGSKA (reference sequence). The V gene end was trimmed by 2 bases and the J gene end by 4 bases; junction bases not matched to a gene: 16.

This chain uses TRBV12-5 with TRBJ2-4, with 9 bases aligning to TRBD1. The end of the DNA aligns better with TRBJ2-5, so the J call may be wrong. This CDR3 is built from 16 residues. The germline V gene encodes CDR1 LGHNT and CDR2 FRNRAP. The CDR3 sequence: CASGLTRTGAEETQYF. CDR3 coding DNA: TGTGCTAGTGGTTTGACCCGGACAGGGGCGGAAGAGACCCAGTACTTC.

V usage is TRBV7-9 and J usage is TRBJ2-7, with 9 bases fitting TRBD1. The CDR3 extends over 18 amino acids. Losses at the gene ends were 9 bases for V and 1 base for J; bases not matched to a gene: 19. CDR1 and CDR2 from the germline V gene are SEHNR and FQNEAQ (reference sequence). The CDR3 here is CASCRPGQGAQSSYEQYF. DNA for the CDR3: TGTGCCAGTTGCCGACCGGGACAGGGAGCCCAGAGTTCCTACGAGCAGTACTTC. Full variable domain (rest looked up from reference TRBV7-9 and TRBJ2-7): DTGVSQNPRHKITKRGQNVTFRCDPISEHNRLYWYRQTLGQGPEFLTYFQNEAQLEKSRLLSDRFSAERPKGSFSTLEIQRTEQGDSAMYLCASCRPGQGAQSSYEQYFGPGTRLTVT.

The rearrangement joins TRBV21-1 to TRBJ2-3; the table's TRBD2 call for D was not verified on the DNA. TRBV21-1 is noted as a pseudogene. CDR3 length equals 21 residues. The CDR3 nucleotides are TGTGCCAGCAGCAAACGACTAGCGGGGGACCTTGGTGATATTCCCACAGATACGCAGTATTTT. As protein: CASSKRLAGDLGDIPTDTQYF.